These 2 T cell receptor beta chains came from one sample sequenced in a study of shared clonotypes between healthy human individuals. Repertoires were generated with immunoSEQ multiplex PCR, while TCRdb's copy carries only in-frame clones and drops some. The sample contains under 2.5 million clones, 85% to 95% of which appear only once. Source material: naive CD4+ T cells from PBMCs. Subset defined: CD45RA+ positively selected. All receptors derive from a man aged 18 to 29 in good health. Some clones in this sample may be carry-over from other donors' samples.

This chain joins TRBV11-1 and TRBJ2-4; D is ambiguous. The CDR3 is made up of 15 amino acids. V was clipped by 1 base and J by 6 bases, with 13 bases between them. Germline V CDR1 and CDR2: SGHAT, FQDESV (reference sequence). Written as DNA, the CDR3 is TGTGCCAGCAGCTTAGTATCGGGCCAACCAAACATTCAGTACTTC. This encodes CASSLVSGQPNIQYF.

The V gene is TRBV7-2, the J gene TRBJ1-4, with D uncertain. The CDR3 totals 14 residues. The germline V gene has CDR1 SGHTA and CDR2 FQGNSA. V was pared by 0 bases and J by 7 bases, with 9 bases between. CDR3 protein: CASSLASGIEKLFF. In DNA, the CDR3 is TGTGCCAGCAGCTTAGCTTCGGGGATTGAAAAACTGTTTTTT.